The 26 T cell receptor beta chains below all came from one sample that was sequenced in a study of cytomegalovirus exposure and HLA in healthy donors. The PCR was carried out with 60 Vbeta primers and 13 Jbeta primers. The method was immunoSEQ multiplex PCR; TCRdb's version includes in-frame clones alone and lacks a portion of them. The sample has approximately 110,000 clones; the top ten hold 2.5% to 3%. What was sequenced was PBMCs. The receptors were gathered from a man aged 30-40 years in good health and CMV-seronegative.

The rearrangement links TRBV5-4 to TRBJ2-1; 8 bases are a match to TRBD2. There are 15 residues in the CDR3. V gave up 0 bases and J gave up 4 bases; unmatched junction bases: 3. Germline assignment: CDR1 SGHNT and CDR2 YYREEE (reference sequence). Here the CDR3 reads CASSLEAGVYNEQFF. DNA of the CDR3: TGTGCCAGCAGCTTGGAAGCGGGAGTGTACAATGAGCAGTTCTTC.

This rearrangement joins TRBV6-1 to TRBJ2-7; TRBD2 aligns across 14 bases. CDR3 length equals 15 residues. Trimming at V came to 3 bases and at J to 5 bases, leaving 3 bases not matched to a gene. Germline V gene sequence: CDR1 MNHNS, CDR2 SASEGT. The chain's CDR3 is CASSEGLAGVHEQYF. The CDR3 bases are TGTGCCAGCAGTGAGGGACTAGCGGGAGTACACGAGCAGTACTTC.

The chain uses TRBV30 and TRBJ2-7; D ambiguous. The germline gives CDR1 GTSNPN, CDR2 SVGIG (reference sequence). V was shortened by 0 bases and J by 0 bases, with 12 bases between the two germline ends. This CDR3 has 15 amino acids. CDR3 in amino acids: CAWSVSGRGSYEQYF. For the CDR3, the DNA is TGTGCCTGGAGTGTCAGTGGTAGAGGCTCCTACGAGCAGTACTTC.

This CDR3 is CASSQTGGAYGYTF. DNA of the CDR3: TGTGCCAGCAGTCAGACAGGGGGCGCTTATGGCTACACCTTC. This sequence joins TRBV27 and TRBJ1-2, with TRBD1 identical over 10 bases. Germline V gene sequence: CDR1 MNHEY, CDR2 SMNVEV (reference sequence). V was clipped by 5 bases and J by 5 bases; unmatched bases: 5. This CDR3 has 14 residues.

J is TRBJ2-2 and V is TRBV6-6, with D maybe TRBD2 (6 bases). Between the trimmed V and J ends, which lost 0 bases and 3 bases, there was a span of 11 bases. The CDR3 consists of 16 residues. Germline V gene data show CDR1 as MNHNY and CDR2 as SVGAGI (reference sequence). In DNA form, the CDR3 reads TGTGCCAGCAGTTACTCGTGGGGGAGGTACACCGGGGAGCTGTTTTTT. The encoded protein is CASSYSWGRYTGELFF.

CDR3 in amino acids: CASSSAGTSATYEQYF. CDR3 DNA: TGTGCCAGCAGCTCGGCAGGGACTAGCGCAACCTACGAGCAGTACTTC. The chain employs TRBV5-6 and TRBJ2-7; 10 bases are a match to TRBD2. With V trimmed by 3 bases and J by 2 bases, 8 bases remained unmatched. The CDR3 is 16 amino acids. Looked up from germline, CDR1 is SGHDT and CDR2 is YYEEEE.

This chain joins TRBV13 and TRBJ2-7, with TRBD1 matching over 10 bases. Germline V CDR1 and CDR2: PRHDT, FYEKMQ (reference sequence). The CDR3 runs 15 residues. The junction had 6 bases not matched to a gene; V was cut back by 6 bases and J by 1 base. The CDR3 sequence: CASRDRGLLSYEQYF. Written as DNA, the CDR3 is TGTGCCAGCAGAGACAGGGGGCTGCTATCCTACGAGCAGTACTTC.

The chain couples TRBV4-2 to TRBJ2-6, with D tentatively TRBD2 (5 bases). Germline values: CDR1 LGHNA, CDR2 YNFKEQ. V was trimmed by 1 base and J by 2 bases, leaving 6 bases between them. The CDR3 is 15 amino acids. CDR3 sequence (DNA): TGTGCCAGCAGCCAAGGAGGGACTGGGGCCAACGTCCTGACTTTC. Protein: CASSQGGTGANVLTF.

CDR3 in DNA: TGTGCCTGGTCCGGACAGGTTTTTCAAGAGACCCAGTACTTC. Translation: CAWSGQVFQETQYF. The chain is built from TRBV30 and TRBJ2-5; 7 bases fit TRBD1. V lost 5 bases, J lost 2 bases, and 8 bases stayed unmatched. The CDR3 length is 14 residues. The germline gives CDR1 GTSNPN, CDR2 SVGIG (reference sequence).

On this clone itself: This sample includes further DNA sequences coding for the same CDR3. V is TRBV28 and J is TRBJ2-2, with D perhaps matching TRBD1 (5 bases). V shed 5 bases and J shed 2 bases, with 9 bases lying between them. This CDR3 has 14 residues. Per the germline V gene, CDR1 is MDHEN and CDR2 is SYDVKM. CDR3: CASSTDSNTGELFF. The CDR3 DNA sequence: TGTGCCAGCAGTACCGACAGTAACACCGGGGAGCTGTTTTTT.

The J gene is TRBJ1-3, the V gene TRBV5-1; the D gene is possibly TRBD1 (6 bases). The CDR3 totals 14 residues. The V and J ends lost 5 bases and 4 bases respectively, with 13 bases between them. Per the germline V gene, CDR1 is SGHRS and CDR2 is YFSETQ. The CDR3 DNA reads TGCGCCAGCAGGGTACAGGGACCCGGAAACACCATATATTTT. Its translation: CASRVQGPGNTIYF.

The rearrangement joins TRBV5-1 to TRBJ2-7; 8 bases agree with TRBD1. V lost 7 bases to trimming and J lost 6 bases; unmatched junction nucleotides: 12. The CDR3 covers 14 residues. Germline CDR1 SGHRS, CDR2 YFSETQ. In DNA, the CDR3 is TGCGCCAGCGCCCCGGGACAGGCCTTCCCCGAGCAGTACTTC. Protein product: CASAPGQAFPEQYF.

The rearrangement links TRBV19 to TRBJ2-5; maybe TRBD1 (5 bases). The CDR3 runs 14 residues. The ends were cut back, 4 bases at V and 1 base at J, with 10 bases in the middle. Germline values: CDR1 LNHDA, CDR2 SQIVND (reference sequence). The CDR3 loop is CASSKGRAQETQYF. CDR3 sequence (DNA): TGTGCCAGTAGTAAGGGCAGGGCCCAAGAGACCCAGTACTTC. The entire variable domain, with the rest obtained from reference TRBV19 and TRBJ2-5, is as follows: DGGITQSPKYLFRKEGQNVTLSCEQNLNHDAMYWYRQDPGQGLRLIYYSQIVNDFQKGDIAEGYSVSREKKESFPLTVTSAQKNPTAFYLCASSKGRAQETQYFGPGTRLLVL.

The chain joins TRBV7-9 to TRBJ1-2, with D tentatively TRBD1 (5 bases). Germline V gene data show CDR1 as SEHNR and CDR2 as FQNEAQ (reference sequence). The CDR3 consists of 13 residues. The germline V and J ends were trimmed by 2 bases and 9 bases, with 13 bases remaining between them. The CDR3: CASSLLGDSRYTF. DNA of the CDR3: TGTGCCAGCAGCTTATTAGGTGACAGCCGCTACACCTTC.

CDR3 residues: CASSTGQGLKETQYF. The CDR3 bases are TGCGCCAGCAGCACCGGACAGGGGTTGAAGGAGACCCAGTACTTC. This chain links TRBV4-1 with TRBJ2-5, with 9 bases lining up with TRBD1. In germline, CDR1 is MGHRA, CDR2 YSYEKL. V lost 5 bases, J lost 5 bases, and 9 bases stayed unmatched. The CDR3 length is 15 residues.

The chain links TRBV30 to TRBJ2-7, with TRBD1 matching 8 bases. The CDR3 runs to 15 residues. V gave up 2 bases and J gave up 3 bases; unmatched junction bases: 9. Germline V CDR1 and CDR2: GTSNPN, SVGIG (reference sequence). The CDR3 loop is CAWSTDRGWDYEQYF. CDR3 DNA sequence: TGTGCCTGGAGTACAGACAGGGGTTGGGACTACGAGCAGTACTTC.

The chain couples TRBV9 to TRBJ2-5, with 9 bases fitting TRBD2. The J call may be in error: the DNA end matches TRBJ2-7 better. From germline, CDR1 is SGDLS and CDR2 YYNGEE. The CDR3 has 16 residues. In DNA, the CDR3 is TGTGCCAGCAGCGTAGGGATAGCGGGAGAGACCCACGAGCAGTACTTC. Residues: CASSVGIAGETHEQYF.

The chain uses TRBV30 and TRBJ1-6; D gene uncertain. V was cut by 4 bases and J by 8 bases, with 12 bases left in between. The CDR3 runs to 13 residues. From germline, CDR1 is GTSNPN and CDR2 SVGIG (reference sequence). CDR3 residues: CAWKVAGYSPLHF. In DNA form, the CDR3 reads TGTGCCTGGAAGGTGGCAGGTTATTCACCCCTCCACTTT.

The V gene is TRBV6-5, the J gene TRBJ2-3; 7 positions agree with TRBD1. Trimming took 5 bases from V and 4 from J; bases not matched to a gene: 6. CDR3 length: 14 residues. CDR1 and CDR2 (germline): MNHEY, SVGAGI. The CDR3 DNA sequence: TGTGCCAGCAGTCTCGGGACAGTACCAGATACGCAGTATTTT. It codes for CASSLGTVPDTQYF.

A note on this clone: Other nucleotide sequences from this sample produce the same CDR3. The chain employs TRBV15 and TRBJ2-3; a possible D gene is TRBD2 (5 bases). Deletions cut 0 bases from V and 7 bases from J, with 8 bases between. The CDR3 runs to 13 residues. Germline V gives CDR1 LNHNV, CDR2 YYDKDF (reference sequence). The CDR3 nucleotides are TGTGCCACCAGCAGAGATGGAGGCAATACGCAGTATTTT. Translation gives CATSRDGGNTQYF.

The rearrangement links TRBV2 to TRBJ1-1, with 9 bases aligning to TRBD1. This CDR3 contains 14 residues. The V segment lost 4 bases and the J segment 2 bases; nucleotides outside the gene matches: 2. Germline-derived CDR1 and CDR2 are SNHLY and FYNNEI. For the CDR3, the DNA is TGTGCCAGCAGTGGGGACAGGGCTAACACTGAAGCTTTCTTT. Its protein is CASSGDRANTEAFF.

The V gene is TRBV19, the J gene TRBJ1-5; possibly TRBD1 for D (6 bases). Germline loops: CDR1 LNHDA, CDR2 SQIVND (reference sequence). The length of the CDR3 is 13 residues. V was shortened by 7 bases and J by 7 bases, with 14 bases between the two germline ends. CDR3 amino acids: CASTTGFGQPQHF. In DNA, the CDR3 is TGTGCCAGTACCACAGGGTTCGGGCAGCCCCAGCATTTT.

The chain recombines TRBV23-1 with TRBJ2-2; 8 bases agree with TRBD1. TRBV23-1 is marked as an open reading frame, function uncertain. The junction had 3 bases not matched to a gene; V was cut back by 2 bases and J by 1 base. The CDR3 loop spans 16 amino acids. CDR3 region: CASSQGGQVNTGELFF. DNA for the CDR3: TGCGCCAGCAGTCAAGGGGGACAGGTGAACACCGGGGAGCTGTTTTTT.

The chain combines TRBV9 with TRBJ2-2, with 12 bases fitting TRBD1. Per the germline V gene, CDR1 is SGDLS and CDR2 is YYNGEE. Trimming at V came to 4 bases and at J to 3 bases, leaving 7 bases not matched to a gene. CDR3 length: 17 residues. The CDR3 region has the DNA TGTGCCAGCAGCCTCGGGACAGGGGGCGTCGACACCGGGGAGCTGTTTTTT. This translates into CASSLGTGGVDTGELFF.

The chain links TRBV27 to TRBJ2-7; a weak D match, TRBD2 (5 bases). The germline V gene has CDR1 MNHEY and CDR2 SMNVEV (reference sequence). The germline V and J ends were trimmed by 0 bases and 2 bases, with 5 bases remaining between them. The CDR3 runs 13 residues. The CDR3 DNA follows: TGTGCCAGCAGTTTATCGGAGGCCTACGAGCAGTACTTC. Translation gives CASSLSEAYEQYF.

The chain couples TRBV5-4 to TRBJ2-2; D may be TRBD2 (6 bases). Germline-derived CDR1 and CDR2 are SGHNT and YYREEE (reference sequence). The CDR3 is made up of 15 amino acids. Trimming left V 3 bases short and J 6 bases short, with 15 bases between. The chain's CDR3 is CASSSQAGIPGELFF. The CDR3 DNA is TGTGCCAGCAGCTCTCAGGCGGGAATACCCGGGGAGCTGTTTTTT.